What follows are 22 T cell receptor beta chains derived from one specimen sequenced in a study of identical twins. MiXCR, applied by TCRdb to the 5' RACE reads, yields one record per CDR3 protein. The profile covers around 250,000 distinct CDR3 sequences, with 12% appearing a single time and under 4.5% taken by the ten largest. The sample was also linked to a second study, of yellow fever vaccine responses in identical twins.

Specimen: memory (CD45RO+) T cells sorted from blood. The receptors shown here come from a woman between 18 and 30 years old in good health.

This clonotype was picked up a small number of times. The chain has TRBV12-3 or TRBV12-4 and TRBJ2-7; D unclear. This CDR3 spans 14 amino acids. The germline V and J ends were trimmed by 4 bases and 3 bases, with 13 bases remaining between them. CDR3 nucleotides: TGTGCCAGCAGTTCCCTCTCCGTAATCTACGAGCAGTACTTC. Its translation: CASSSLSVIYEQYF.

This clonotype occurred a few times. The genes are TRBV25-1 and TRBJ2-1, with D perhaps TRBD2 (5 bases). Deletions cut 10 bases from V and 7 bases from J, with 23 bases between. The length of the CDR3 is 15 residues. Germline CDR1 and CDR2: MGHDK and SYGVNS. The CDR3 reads CATLGEKFNLNEQFF. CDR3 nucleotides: TGTGCCACCCTCGGGGAGAAATTCAACTTGAATGAGCAGTTCTTC.

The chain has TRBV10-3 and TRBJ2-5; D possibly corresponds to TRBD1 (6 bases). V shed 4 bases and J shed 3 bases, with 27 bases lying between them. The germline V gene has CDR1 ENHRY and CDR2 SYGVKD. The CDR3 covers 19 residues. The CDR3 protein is CAISGDRKSLVRKKETQYF. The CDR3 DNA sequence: TGTGCCATCAGTGGCGACAGGAAGTCCCTCGTACGCAAGAAAGAGACCCAGTACTTC.

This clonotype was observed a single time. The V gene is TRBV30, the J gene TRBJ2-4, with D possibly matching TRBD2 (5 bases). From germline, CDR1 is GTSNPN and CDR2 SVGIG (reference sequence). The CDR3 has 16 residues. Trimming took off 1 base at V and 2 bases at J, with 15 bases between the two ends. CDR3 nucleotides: TGTGCCTGGAGTGATTGGTCTAGCAAGACCAAAAACATTCAGTACTTC. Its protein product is CAWSDWSSKTKNIQYF.

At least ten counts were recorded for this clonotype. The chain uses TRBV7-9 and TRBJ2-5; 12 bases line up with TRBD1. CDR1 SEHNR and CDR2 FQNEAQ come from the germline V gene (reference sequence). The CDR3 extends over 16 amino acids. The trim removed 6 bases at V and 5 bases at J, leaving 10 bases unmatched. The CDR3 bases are TGTGCCAGCAGTTCTTCTGGGACAGGGGGCAGTGAGACCCAGTACTTC. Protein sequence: CASSSSGTGGSETQYF.

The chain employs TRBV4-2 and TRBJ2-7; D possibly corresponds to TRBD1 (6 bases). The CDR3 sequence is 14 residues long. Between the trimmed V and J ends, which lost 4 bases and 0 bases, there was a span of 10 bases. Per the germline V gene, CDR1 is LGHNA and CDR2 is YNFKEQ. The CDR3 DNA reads TGTGCCAGCAGCCGGCACAGGGACTCCTACGAGCAGTACTTC. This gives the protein CASSRHRDSYEQYF.

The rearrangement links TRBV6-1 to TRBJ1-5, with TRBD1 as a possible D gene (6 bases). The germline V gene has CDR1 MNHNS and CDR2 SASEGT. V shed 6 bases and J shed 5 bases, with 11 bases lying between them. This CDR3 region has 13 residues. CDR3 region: CASRWGRDQPQHF. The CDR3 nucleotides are TGTGCCAGCAGATGGGGGCGGGATCAGCCCCAGCATTTT.

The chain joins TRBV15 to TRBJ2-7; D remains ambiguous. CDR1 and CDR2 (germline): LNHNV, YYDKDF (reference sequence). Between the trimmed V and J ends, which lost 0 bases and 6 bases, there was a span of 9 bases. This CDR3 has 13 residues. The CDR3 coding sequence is TGTGCCACCAGCAGAGATCCCAGGCGCGAGCAGTACTTC. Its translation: CATSRDPRREQYF.

In DNA form, the CDR3 reads TGTGCCAGCAGCTTAAAAGGCTCCTATAATTCACCCCTCCACTTT. This codes for CASSLKGSYNSPLHF. The genes are TRBV7-6 and TRBJ1-6, with D hard to call. CDR3 length: 15 amino acids. The germline gives CDR1 SGHVS, CDR2 FNYEAQ. Between the trimmed V and J ends, which lost 2 bases and 0 bases, there was a span of 5 bases.

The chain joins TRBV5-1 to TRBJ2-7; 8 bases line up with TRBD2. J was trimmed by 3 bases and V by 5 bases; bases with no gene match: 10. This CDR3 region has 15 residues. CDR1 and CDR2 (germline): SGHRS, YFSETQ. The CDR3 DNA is TGCGCCAGCAGGACGGGGGGGGAGACGTACTACGAGCAGTACTTC. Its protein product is CASRTGGETYYEQYF.

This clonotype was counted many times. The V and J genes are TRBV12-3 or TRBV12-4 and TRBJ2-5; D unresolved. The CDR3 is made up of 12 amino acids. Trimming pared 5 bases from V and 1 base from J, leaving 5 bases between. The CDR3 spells CASSDLQETQYF. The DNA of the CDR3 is TGTGCCAGCAGTGACCTCCAAGAGACCCAGTACTTC.

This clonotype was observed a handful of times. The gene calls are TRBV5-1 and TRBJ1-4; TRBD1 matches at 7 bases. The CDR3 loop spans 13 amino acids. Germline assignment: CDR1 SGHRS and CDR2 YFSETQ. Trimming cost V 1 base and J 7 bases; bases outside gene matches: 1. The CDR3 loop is CASSLSGGEKLFF. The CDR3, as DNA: TGCGCCAGCAGCTTGTCAGGGGGTGAAAAACTGTTTTTT.

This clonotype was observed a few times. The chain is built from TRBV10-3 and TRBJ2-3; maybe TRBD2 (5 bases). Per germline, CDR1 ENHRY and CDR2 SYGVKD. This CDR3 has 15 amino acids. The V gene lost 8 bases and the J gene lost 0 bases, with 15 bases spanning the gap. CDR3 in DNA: TGTGCCATCGGTCTTAGCGAAAGAAGCACAGATACGCAGTATTTT. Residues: CAIGLSERSTDTQYF.

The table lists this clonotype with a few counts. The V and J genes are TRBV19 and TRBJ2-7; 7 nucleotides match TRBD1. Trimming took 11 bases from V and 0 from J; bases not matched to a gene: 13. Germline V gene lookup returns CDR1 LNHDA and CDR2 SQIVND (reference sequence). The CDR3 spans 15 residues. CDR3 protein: CAGPEQGPSSYEQYF. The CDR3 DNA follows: TGTGCCGGGCCTGAACAGGGGCCCAGCTCCTACGAGCAGTACTTC.

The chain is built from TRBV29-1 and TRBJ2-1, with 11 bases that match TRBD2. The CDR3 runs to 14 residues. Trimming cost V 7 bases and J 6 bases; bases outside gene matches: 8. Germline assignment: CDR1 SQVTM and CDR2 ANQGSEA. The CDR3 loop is CSGLAGGPSNEQFF. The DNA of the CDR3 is TGCAGCGGATTAGCGGGAGGGCCAAGCAATGAGCAGTTCTTC.

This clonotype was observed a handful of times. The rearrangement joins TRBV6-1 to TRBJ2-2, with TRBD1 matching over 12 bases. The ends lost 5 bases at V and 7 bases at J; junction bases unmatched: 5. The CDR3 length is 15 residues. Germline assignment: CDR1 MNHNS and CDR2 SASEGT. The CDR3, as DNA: TGTGCCAGCAGTCGGGACAGGGGGCTTAACGGGGAGCTGTTTTTT. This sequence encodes CASSRDRGLNGELFF.

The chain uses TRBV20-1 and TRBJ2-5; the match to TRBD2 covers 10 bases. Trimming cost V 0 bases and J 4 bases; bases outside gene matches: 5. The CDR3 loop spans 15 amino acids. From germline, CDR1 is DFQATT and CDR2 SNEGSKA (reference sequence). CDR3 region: CSARDPVAGGETQYF. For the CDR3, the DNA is TGCAGTGCTAGAGATCCGGTAGCGGGAGGAGAGACCCAGTACTTC.

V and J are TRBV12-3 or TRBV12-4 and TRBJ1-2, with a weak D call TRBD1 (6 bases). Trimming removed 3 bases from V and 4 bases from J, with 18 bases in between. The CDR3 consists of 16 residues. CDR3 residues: CASSFAGEEDSYGYTF. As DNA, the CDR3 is TGTGCCAGCAGTTTCGCAGGGGAAGAGGACAGCTATGGCTACACCTTC.

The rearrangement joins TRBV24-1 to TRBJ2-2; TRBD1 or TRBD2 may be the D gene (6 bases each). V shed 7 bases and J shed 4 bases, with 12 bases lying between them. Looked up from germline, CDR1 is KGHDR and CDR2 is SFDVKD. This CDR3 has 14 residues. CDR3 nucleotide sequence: TGTGCCACCAGGGAGGGGGGTGGCACCGGGGAGCTGTTTTTT. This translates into CATREGGGTGELFF.

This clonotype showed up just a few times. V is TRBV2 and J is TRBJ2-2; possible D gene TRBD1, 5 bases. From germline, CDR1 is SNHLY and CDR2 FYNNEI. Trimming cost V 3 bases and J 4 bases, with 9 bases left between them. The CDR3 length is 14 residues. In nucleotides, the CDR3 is TGTGCCAGCAGTGACAGGGATGCCACCGGGGAGCTGTTTTTT. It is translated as CASSDRDATGELFF.

The CDR3 protein is CSASPFLGTRDYGYTF. In DNA, the CDR3 is TGCAGTGCTAGTCCTTTCTTGGGGACCCGGGACTATGGCTACACCTTC. The gene calls are TRBV20-1 and TRBJ1-2; weak D call: TRBD1 (5 bases). The CDR3 spans 16 residues. In germline, CDR1 is DFQATT, CDR2 SNEGSKA (reference sequence). The ends were cut back, 3 bases at V and 3 bases at J, with 20 bases in the middle.

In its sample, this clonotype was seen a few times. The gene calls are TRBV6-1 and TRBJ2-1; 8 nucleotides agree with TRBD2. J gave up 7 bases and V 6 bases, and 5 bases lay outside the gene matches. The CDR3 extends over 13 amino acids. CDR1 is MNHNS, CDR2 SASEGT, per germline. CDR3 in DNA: TGTGCCAGCAGGGAGGGACTAGTTAATGAGCAGTTCTTC. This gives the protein CASREGLVNEQFF.